This TCR beta chain was retrieved from a study of cytomegalovirus exposure and HLA in healthy donors. The study ran its PCR with 60 Vbeta and 13 Jbeta primers. Method: immunoSEQ multiplex PCR; TCRdb's copy keeps in-frame clones and lacks some. The data show roughly 100,000 clones, approximately 82% seen once. This clone was counted only a few times. What it recognizes is unknown. Per germline, CDR1 MNHNY and CDR2 SVGAGI (reference sequence). This CDR3 has 14 residues. Trimming took 6 bases from V and 7 from J; bases not matched to a gene: 8. Study-wide results and caveats: The presence/absence work took it that sequencing depth was about the same across donors.

This clonotype was obtained from a female donor in good health and CMV-seropositive. Sequencing was done on a sample of PBMCs. The chain joins TRBV6-6 to TRBJ2-1; 8 nucleotides agree with TRBD2. CDR3 amino acids: CASRLGTSENEQFF. In DNA form, the CDR3 reads TGTGCCAGCAGACTAGGGACTAGTGAAAATGAGCAGTTCTTC.